This TCR beta chain was identified during a study of blood T cell repertoires in COVID-19. The repertoire was sequenced with immunoSEQ multiplex PCR; TCRdb's copy has only in-frame clones and lacks some. The profile shows under 90,000 clones, 80% of them singletons. J was trimmed by 3 bases and V by 3 bases; bases with no gene match: 5. The CDR3 covers 15 residues. Germline lookup yields CDR1 SGDLS and CDR2 YYNGEE. The chain carries TRBV9 and TRBJ2-5, with TRBD2 identical over 10 bases. The origin of this receptor is a human donor in a cohort sampled during active COVID-19. Source material: peripheral blood. The CDR3 DNA reads as TGTGCCAGCAGCGATCTAGCGGGGGCAGAAGAGACCCAGTACTTC. Translated: CASSDLAGAEETQYF.